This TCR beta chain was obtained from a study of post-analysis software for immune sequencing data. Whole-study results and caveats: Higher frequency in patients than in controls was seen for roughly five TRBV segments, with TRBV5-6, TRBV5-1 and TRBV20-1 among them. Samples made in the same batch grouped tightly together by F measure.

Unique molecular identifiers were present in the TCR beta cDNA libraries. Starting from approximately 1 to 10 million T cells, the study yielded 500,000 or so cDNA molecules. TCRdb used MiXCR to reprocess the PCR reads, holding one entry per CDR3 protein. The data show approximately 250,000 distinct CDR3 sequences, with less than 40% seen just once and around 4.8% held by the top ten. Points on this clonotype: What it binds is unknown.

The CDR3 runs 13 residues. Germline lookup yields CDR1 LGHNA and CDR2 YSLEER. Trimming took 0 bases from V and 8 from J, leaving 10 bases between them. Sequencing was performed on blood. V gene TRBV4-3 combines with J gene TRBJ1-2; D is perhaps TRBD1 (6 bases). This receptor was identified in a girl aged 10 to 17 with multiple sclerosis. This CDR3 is CASSQEGGSGYTF. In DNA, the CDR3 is TGCGCCAGCAGCCAAGAGGGGGGCTCCGGCTACACCTTC.